This TCR beta chain emerged from a study of OX40 agonist ivuxolimab in advanced cancers. On the study more broadly: Patients received the agonistic anti-OX40 (CD134) antibody ivuxolimab. Patients received intravenous ivuxolimab every 2 weeks at 0.01 to 10 mg/kg. Those enrolled were approximately 78% male, with a mean age of roughly 60 years and ages from roughly 23 to 79. General study results and limits: Some nonresponders likewise displayed low normalized T-cell clonal expansion.

As to this clone: Its antigen is as yet unknown.

The assay was immunoSEQ multiplex PCR, and TCRdb's table has in-frame clones only and misses some. This table holds roughly 100,000 clones, roughly 84% found once. The CDR3 covers 14 residues. Germline V gives CDR1 SEHNR, CDR2 FQNEAQ (reference sequence). V was clipped by 5 bases and J by 6 bases, with 13 bases between them. This TCR was recovered from an adult with an advanced solid tumor such as melanoma, head and neck, liver or kidney cancer. The input for sequencing was CD4+ or CD8+ T cells sorted from blood, taken in a trial of the OX40 agonist ivuxolimab. The V gene is TRBV7-9, the J gene TRBJ1-4; D is unclear. The CDR3 DNA follows: TGTGCCAGCAGCCGTGAAGGTGGACATGAAAAACTGTTTTTT. It translates to CASSREGGHEKLFF.